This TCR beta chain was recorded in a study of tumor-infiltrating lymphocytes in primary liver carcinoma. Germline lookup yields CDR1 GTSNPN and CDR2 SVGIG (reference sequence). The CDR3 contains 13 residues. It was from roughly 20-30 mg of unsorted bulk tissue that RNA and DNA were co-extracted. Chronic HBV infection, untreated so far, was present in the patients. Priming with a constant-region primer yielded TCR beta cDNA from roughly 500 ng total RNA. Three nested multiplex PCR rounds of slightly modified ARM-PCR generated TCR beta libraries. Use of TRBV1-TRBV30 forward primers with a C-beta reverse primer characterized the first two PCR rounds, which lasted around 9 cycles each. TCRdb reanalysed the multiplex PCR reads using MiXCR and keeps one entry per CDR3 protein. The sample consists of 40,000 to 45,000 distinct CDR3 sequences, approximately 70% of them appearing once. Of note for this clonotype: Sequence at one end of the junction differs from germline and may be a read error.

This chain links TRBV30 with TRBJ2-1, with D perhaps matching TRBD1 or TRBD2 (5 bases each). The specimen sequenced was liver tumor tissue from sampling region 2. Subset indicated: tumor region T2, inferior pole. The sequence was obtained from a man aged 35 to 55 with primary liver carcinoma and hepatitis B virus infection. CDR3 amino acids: CAWGGPFYNEQSF. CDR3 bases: TGTGCCTGGGGGGGACCTTTTTACAATGAGCAGTCATTC.